The 19 T cell receptor beta chains below were found in one sample sequenced in a study of T-cell reconstitution after alpha-beta-depleted transplantation in children (dated by TCRdb to about 2016). Libraries were prepared through PCR. Sequencing used an Illumina HiSeq 2500. TCR library preparation used molecular barcoding, with unique molecular identifiers applied to normalize quantification of the TCRbeta repertoire. The public reads were reprocessed in TCRdb via fastp at Q25 and MiXCR, keeping in-frame beta chains. Rows with one shared CDR3 protein collapse into an entry with the most common genes and DNA. Counted in this sample were 440,000 or so distinct CDR3 sequences; approximately 11% of them appeared once. The ten biggest clones cover roughly 6% of the sample. This specimen consisted of PBMCs from the stem cell graft donor, obtained from the stem cell graft. The receptors were sampled from a human donor who donated a stem cell graft to a child with acute myeloid leukemia.

This clonotype has only a few counts. The chain joins TRBV30 to TRBJ2-2; 9 bases agree with TRBD1. Germline V gene data show CDR1 as GTSNPN and CDR2 as SVGIG (reference sequence). With V trimmed by 2 bases and J by 6 bases, 4 bases remained unmatched. The CDR3 has 14 amino acids. CDR3 protein: CAWSRDREPGELFF. In DNA form, the CDR3 reads TGTGCCTGGAGTAGGGACAGGGAACCCGGGGAGCTGTTTTTT.

The chain links TRBV29-1 to TRBJ2-7; TRBD1 matches 8 bases. The germline V gene encodes CDR1 SQVTM and CDR2 ANQGSEA. The CDR3 has 13 residues. The V segment lost 4 bases and the J segment 3 bases; nucleotides outside the gene matches: 5. The CDR3: CSVVVRGLYEQYF. DNA for the CDR3: TGCAGCGTTGTGGTCAGGGGGCTCTACGAGCAGTACTTC.

The gene calls are TRBV29-1 and TRBJ2-1, with a weak D call TRBD2 (6 bases). V was shortened by 3 bases and J by 3 bases, with 18 bases between the two germline ends. The length of the CDR3 is 16 residues. Germline-derived CDR1 and CDR2 are SQVTM and ANQGSEA. The CDR3 DNA follows: TGCAGCGTTGAGGGAGTGACCGGGAGTAACTACAATGAGCAGTTCTTC. Translating gives CSVEGVTGSNYNEQFF.

This chain connects TRBV5-1 to TRBJ2-1, with 7 bases that match TRBD2. The V gene's germline CDR1 is SGHRS and CDR2 YFSETQ. V shed 1 base and J 6 bases; nucleotides not matched to a gene: 4. The CDR3 extends over 14 amino acids. CDR3 sequence: CASSLSGNGNEQFF. CDR3 coding DNA: TGCGCCAGCAGCTTGAGCGGGAACGGCAATGAGCAGTTCTTC. Drawing the rest from reference TRBV5-1 and TRBJ2-1, the complete variable domain is KAGVTQTPRYLIKTRGQQVTLSCSPISGHRSVSWYQQTPGQGLQFLFEYFSETQRNKGNFPGRFSGRQFSNSRSEMNVSTLELGDSALYLCASSLSGNGNEQFFGPGTRLTVL.

This clonotype turned up a few times. This sequence joins TRBV12-3 or TRBV12-4 and TRBJ2-3, with TRBD2 matching 14 bases. The trim removed 4 bases at V and 8 bases at J, leaving 20 bases unmatched. CDR3 length equals 20 residues. This CDR3 is CASSSTGTGGLAGATGTQYF. CDR3 DNA sequence: TGTGCCAGCAGTTCGACCGGGACAGGGGGACTAGCGGGAGCCACGGGTACGCAGTATTTT.

This clonotype has at least ten counts. The chain carries TRBV20-1 and TRBJ1-2, with 7 nucleotides matching TRBD1. The germline CDR1 and CDR2 sequences are DFQATT and SNEGSKA (reference sequence). J was trimmed by 2 bases and V by 5 bases; bases with no gene match: 5. The CDR3 totals 13 residues. CDR3 sequence reads: CSALLTGNYGYTF. The DNA of the CDR3 is TGCAGTGCTCTCCTGACAGGGAACTATGGCTACACCTTC.

The chain recombines TRBV5-4 with TRBJ2-5; no firm D call. The CDR3 has 14 amino acids. Trimming left V 1 base short and J 7 bases short, with 14 bases between. Germline CDR1 is SGHNT and CDR2 is YYREEE (reference sequence). The CDR3 spells CASSLIRSGGTQYF. Here the CDR3 DNA reads TGTGCCAGCAGCTTGATCAGGTCCGGCGGGACCCAGTACTTC.

The chain couples TRBV27 to TRBJ1-5; D gene unclear. The CDR3 length is 14 residues. CDR1 is MNHEY and CDR2 is SMNVEV in the germline V gene (reference sequence). Between the trimmed V and J ends, which lost 6 bases and 6 bases, there was a span of 15 bases. CDR3 coding DNA: TGTGCCAGCAGGAAAGGACCGCCCTCTCAGCCCCAGCATTTT. It codes for CASRKGPPSQPQHF.

This clonotype was picked up many times. V is TRBV29-1 and J is TRBJ2-1; 7 bases map to TRBD2. Looked up from germline, CDR1 is SQVTM and CDR2 is ANQGSEA. V trimming: 3 bases; J trimming: 6 bases; junction bases outside the gene matches: 8. The CDR3 extends over 14 amino acids. The CDR3 reads CSVEARLAGNEQFF. The CDR3 region has the DNA TGCAGCGTTGAGGCCAGACTAGCCGGCAATGAGCAGTTCTTC.

In this sample, this clonotype turned up a few times. The J gene is TRBJ2-5, the V gene TRBV20-1; D might be TRBD2 (7 bases). This CDR3 is built from 16 residues. Trimming took 6 bases from V and 0 from J, leaving 20 bases between them. Per germline, CDR1 DFQATT and CDR2 SNEGSKA (reference sequence). CDR3 nucleotides: TGCAGTGCCCCCCCGTGGGGGGGGGCGTACCAAGAGACCCAGTACTTC. Its translation: CSAPPWGGAYQETQYF.

The chain has TRBV30 and TRBJ1-4; D unresolved. CDR3 size: 13 residues. Germline V gene lookup returns CDR1 GTSNPN and CDR2 SVGIG (reference sequence). V lost 2 bases and J 8 bases, leaving 12 bases between the germline ends. CDR3 region: CAWSRTFAEKLFF. CDR3 nucleotides: TGTGCCTGGAGTAGGACCTTCGCGGAAAAACTGTTTTTT.

V and J are TRBV27 and TRBJ2-3, with 9 bases identical to TRBD2. Germline lookup yields CDR1 MNHEY and CDR2 SMNVEV (reference sequence). V was clipped by 0 bases and J by 4 bases; unmatched bases: 5. There are 16 residues in the CDR3. CDR3 coding DNA: TGTGCCAGCAGTTTATCGGCGGGAGGGATTTCAGATACGCAGTATTTT. Protein: CASSLSAGGISDTQYF.

This clonotype was counted between two and nine times. The rearrangement links TRBV3-1 to TRBJ1-1; tentative D call: TRBD1 (6 bases). The ends were cut back, 4 bases at V and 6 bases at J, with 12 bases in the middle. Looked up from germline, CDR1 is LGHDT and CDR2 is YNNKEL (reference sequence). The CDR3 loop spans 13 amino acids. The CDR3 coding sequence is TGTGCCAGCAGCCTCGGAGGGGGGGCTGAAGCTTTCTTT. It specifies CASSLGGGAEAFF.

The chain carries TRBV6-1 and TRBJ1-6; weak D call: TRBD1 (6 bases). The CDR3 totals 15 residues. The germline V gene encodes CDR1 MNHNS and CDR2 SASEGT. The V end was cut by 5 bases, the J end by 7 bases, with 15 bases between. The CDR3 sequence: CASSTQGSGNSPLHF. As DNA, the CDR3 is TGTGCCAGCAGTACACAGGGTTCGGGCAATTCACCCCTCCACTTT.

This chain uses TRBV24-1 with TRBJ2-3; possibly TRBD2 for D (8 bases). Germline assignment: CDR1 KGHDR and CDR2 SFDVKD. Trimming pared 5 bases from V and 5 bases from J, leaving 19 bases between. The CDR3 contains 16 residues. In DNA, the CDR3 is TGTGCCACCAGTGGCCCGGAAGCGGGGGACAGAGATACGCAGTATTTT. It specifies CATSGPEAGDRDTQYF.

This chain links TRBV20-1 with TRBJ2-1; 10 bases match TRBD2. This CDR3 has 15 residues. The J segment lost 7 bases and the V segment lost 1 base, leaving 7 bases of the junction unmatched. Germline CDR1 and CDR2: DFQATT and SNEGSKA (reference sequence). In DNA form, the CDR3 reads TGCAGTGCTAGAGGCGGTCTAGCGGGAGCTAATGAGCAGTTCTTC. Translated: CSARGGLAGANEQFF.

This clonotype was found a few times. V gene TRBV5-6 combines with J gene TRBJ2-3, with TRBD2 identical over 8 bases. The CDR3 runs 16 residues. Looked up from germline, CDR1 is SGHDT and CDR2 is YYEEEE. The J segment lost 3 bases and the V segment lost 4 bases, leaving 10 bases of the junction unmatched. The CDR3 nucleotides read TGTGCCAGCAGCCACCTCCGGGGGGGCCGAACAGATACGCAGTATTTT. It translates to CASSHLRGGRTDTQYF.

This clonotype appeared a few times. V gene TRBV7-2 combines with J gene TRBJ1-4, with TRBD1 matching 7 bases. Looked up from germline, CDR1 is SGHTA and CDR2 is FQGNSA. With 5 bases clipped from V and 7 bases from J, the junction kept 4 bases outside the gene matches. The length of the CDR3 is 13 residues. The CDR3 DNA reads TGTGCCAGCAGCCTAGACAGGGTTGAAAAACTGTTTTTT. Its translation: CASSLDRVEKLFF. Drawing the rest from reference TRBV7-2 and TRBJ1-4, the complete variable domain is GAGVSQSPSNKVTEKGKDVELRCDPISGHTALYWYRQSLGQGLEFLIYFQGNSAPDKSGLPSDRFSAERTGGSVSTLTIQRTQQEDSAVYLCASSLDRVEKLFFGSGTQLSVL.

This clonotype was detected only a few times. The gene calls are TRBV10-2 and TRBJ1-3; 10 nucleotides agree with TRBD1. Trimming at V came to 7 bases and at J to 2 bases, leaving 8 bases not matched to a gene. This CDR3 comprises 16 residues. Germline-derived CDR1 and CDR2 are WSHSY and SAAADI. The CDR3 is CASTDSGTGAGNTIYF. CDR3 in DNA: TGCGCCAGCACCGACTCCGGGACAGGGGCTGGAAACACCATATATTTT.